Listed here is a single T cell receptor beta chain. The antigen is not known. The CDR3 spans 14 residues. The germline V gene encodes CDR1 SGHRS and CDR2 YFSETQ. V shed 3 bases and J shed 6 bases, with 14 bases lying between them. Constant-region reverse primers amplified full-length variable regions, followed by semi-nested Nested Universal Primer A PCR. MiXCR, applied by TCRdb to the 5' RACE reads, yields one record per CDR3 protein. The data hold around 5,600 distinct CDR3 sequences, with 69% observed a single time. The memory fraction was CD4+CD45RO+CD25- cells. Study-level results: Tumor-infiltrating Treg TCR alpha and beta sequences overlapped most with tumor naive CD4+ T cells, then blood naive. Tumor memory CD4+ T cell TCR gene usage was found to cluster with blood and lymph node memory CD4+ cells and with lymph node naive CD4+ cells.

Sequences were obtained from memory CD4+ T cells sorted from a lymph node. This sample's subset: memory CD4+ T cells, CD4+CD45RO+CD25-. This TCR was sampled from a female donor with breast cancer. The chain uses TRBV5-1 and TRBJ2-3; no firm D call. CDR3 sequence reads: CASSSYNTGDTQYF. The DNA of the CDR3 is TGCGCCAGCAGCTCTTACAACACCGGCGATACGCAGTATTTT.